This TCR beta chain was identified in a study of shared clonotypes between healthy human individuals. For the study at large: The composition of the donors was a couple of women and a few men aged 18 to 49. Per-donor plates numbered three CD4 naive, three CD4 memory, two CD8 naive and one CD8 memory.

V lost 5 bases, J lost 8 bases, and 18 bases lay in between. Germline assignment: CDR1 SEHNR and CDR2 FQNEAQ (reference sequence). This CDR3 is 14 amino acids long. This clone occurred once. Its antigen is unknown. The naive CD8 fraction comprised CD45RO-negative cells positively selected for CCR7 and excluded terminally differentiated effector memory CD45RA+ cells. All donors were Caucasian adults living in Nashville, Tennessee. Overall study results and limits: Naive subsets generally had larger estimated richness than memory subsets.

TCRdb's copy holds only in-frame clones and misses some; the assay was immunoSEQ multiplex PCR. The sample holds around 1.9 million clones, about 93% seen once. This TCR was sampled from a man aged 18 to 29 in good health. Some clones in this sample may be carry-over from other donors' samples. The V gene is TRBV7-9, the J gene TRBJ1-2; TRBD1 might be the D (5 bases). Material for sequencing was naive CD8+ T cells from PBMCs. The CDR3 loop reads CASSPDRGLRGYTF. CDR3 nucleotide sequence: TGTGCCAGCAGCCCAGACCGGGGGTTAAGAGGCTACACCTTC.